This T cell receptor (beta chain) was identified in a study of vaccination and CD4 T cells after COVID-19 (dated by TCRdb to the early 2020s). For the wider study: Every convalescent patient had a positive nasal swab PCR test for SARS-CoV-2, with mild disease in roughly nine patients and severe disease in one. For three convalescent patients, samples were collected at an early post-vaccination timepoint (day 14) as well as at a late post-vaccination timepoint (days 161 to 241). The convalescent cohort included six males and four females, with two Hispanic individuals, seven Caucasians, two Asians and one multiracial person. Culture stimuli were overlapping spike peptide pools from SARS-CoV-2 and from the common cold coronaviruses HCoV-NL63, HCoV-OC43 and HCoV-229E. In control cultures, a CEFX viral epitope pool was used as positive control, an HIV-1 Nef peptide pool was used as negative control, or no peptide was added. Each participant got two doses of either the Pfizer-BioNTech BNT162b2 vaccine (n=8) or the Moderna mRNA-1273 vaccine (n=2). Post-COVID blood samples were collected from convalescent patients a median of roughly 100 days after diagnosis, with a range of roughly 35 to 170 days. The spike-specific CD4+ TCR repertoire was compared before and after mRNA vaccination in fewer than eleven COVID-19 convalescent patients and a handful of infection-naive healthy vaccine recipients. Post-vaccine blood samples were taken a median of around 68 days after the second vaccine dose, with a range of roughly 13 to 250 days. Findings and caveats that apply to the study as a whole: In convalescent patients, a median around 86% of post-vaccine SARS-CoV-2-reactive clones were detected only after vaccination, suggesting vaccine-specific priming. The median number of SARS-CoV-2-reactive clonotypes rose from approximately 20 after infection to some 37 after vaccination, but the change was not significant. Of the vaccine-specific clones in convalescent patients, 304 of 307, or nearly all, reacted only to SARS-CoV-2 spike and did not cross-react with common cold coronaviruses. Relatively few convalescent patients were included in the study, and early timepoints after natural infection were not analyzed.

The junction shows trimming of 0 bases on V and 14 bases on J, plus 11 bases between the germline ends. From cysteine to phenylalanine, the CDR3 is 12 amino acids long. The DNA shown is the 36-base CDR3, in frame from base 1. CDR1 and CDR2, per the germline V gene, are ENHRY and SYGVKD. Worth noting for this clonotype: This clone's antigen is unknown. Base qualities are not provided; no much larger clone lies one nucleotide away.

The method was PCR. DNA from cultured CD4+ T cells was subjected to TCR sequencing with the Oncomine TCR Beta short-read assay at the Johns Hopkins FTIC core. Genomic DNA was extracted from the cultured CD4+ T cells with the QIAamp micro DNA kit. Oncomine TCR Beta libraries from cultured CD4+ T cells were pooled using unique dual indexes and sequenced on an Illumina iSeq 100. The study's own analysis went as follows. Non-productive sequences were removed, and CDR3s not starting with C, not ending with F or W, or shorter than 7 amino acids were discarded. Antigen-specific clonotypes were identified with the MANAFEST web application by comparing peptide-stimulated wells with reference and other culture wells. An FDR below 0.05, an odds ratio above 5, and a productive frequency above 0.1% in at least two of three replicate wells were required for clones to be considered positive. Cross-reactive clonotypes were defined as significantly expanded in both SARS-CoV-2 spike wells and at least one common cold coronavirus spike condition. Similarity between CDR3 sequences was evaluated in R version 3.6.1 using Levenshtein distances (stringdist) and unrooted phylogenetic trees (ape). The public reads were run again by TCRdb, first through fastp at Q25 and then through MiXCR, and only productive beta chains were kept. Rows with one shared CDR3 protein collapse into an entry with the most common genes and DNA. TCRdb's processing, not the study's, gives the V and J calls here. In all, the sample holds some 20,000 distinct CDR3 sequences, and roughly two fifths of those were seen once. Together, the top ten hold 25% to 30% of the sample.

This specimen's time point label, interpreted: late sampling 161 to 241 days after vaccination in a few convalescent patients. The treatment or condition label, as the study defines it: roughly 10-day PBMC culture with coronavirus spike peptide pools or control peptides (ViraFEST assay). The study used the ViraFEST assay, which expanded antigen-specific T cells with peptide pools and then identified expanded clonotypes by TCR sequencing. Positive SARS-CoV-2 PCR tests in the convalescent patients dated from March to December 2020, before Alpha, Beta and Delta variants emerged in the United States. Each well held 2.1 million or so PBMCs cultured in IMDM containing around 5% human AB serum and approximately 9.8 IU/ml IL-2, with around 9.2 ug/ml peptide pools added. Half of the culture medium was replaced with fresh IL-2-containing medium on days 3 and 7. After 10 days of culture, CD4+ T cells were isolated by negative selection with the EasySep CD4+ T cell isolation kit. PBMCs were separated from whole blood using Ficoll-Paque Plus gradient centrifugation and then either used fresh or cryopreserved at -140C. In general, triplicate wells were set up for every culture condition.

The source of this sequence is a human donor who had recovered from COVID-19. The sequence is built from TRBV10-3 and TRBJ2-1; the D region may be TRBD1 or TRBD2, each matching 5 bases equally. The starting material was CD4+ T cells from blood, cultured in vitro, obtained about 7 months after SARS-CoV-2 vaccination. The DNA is TGTGCCATCAGTGAGTCAGGGACGCGGGAGTTCTTC. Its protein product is CAISESGTREFF.